The 7 T cell receptor beta chains below come from one sample, sequenced in a study of blood T cells in healthy people across ages. PCR was performed a second time for about 7 to 12 cycles using a sample-barcoded 5' primer and a J-beta primer mix. MiXCR, applied by TCRdb to the 5' RACE reads, yields one record per CDR3 protein. The sample holds hundreds of thousands of distinct CDR3 sequences, less than 45% seen once. Sequencing was done on a sample of blood. The receptors derive from a man older than 75 in good health.

As for this clonotype: This clone may be a read error of a much larger clone one base away. V gene TRBV7-9 combines with J gene TRBJ2-7; D call uncertain. There are 14 residues in the CDR3. Germline V CDR1 and CDR2: SEHNR, FQNEAQ (reference sequence). Trimming removed 7 bases at V and 2 bases at J, with 15 bases between. The CDR3 DNA is TGTGCCAGCACCAGCCCGCTAGTAGCCTACGAGCAGTACTTC. Its translation: CASTSPLVAYEQYF. Full variable domain (remainder filled in from reference TRBV7-9 and TRBJ2-7): DTGVSQNPRHKITKRGQNVTFRCDPISEHNRLYWYRQTLGQGPEFLTYFQNEAQLEKSRLLSDRFSAERPKGSFSTLEIQRTEQGDSAMYLCASTSPLVAYEQYFGPGTRLTVT.

This chain links TRBV6-2 or TRBV6-3 with TRBJ2-1; 7 bases are shared with TRBD1. Germline V gene lookup returns CDR1 MNHEY and CDR2 SVGEGT. The CDR3 has 12 amino acids. With V trimmed by 2 bases and J by 15 bases, 7 bases remained unmatched. CDR3 in DNA: TGTGCCAGCAGTTACCTCCGACAGGGCCTGTTCTTC. Translated: CASSYLRQGLFF.

This clonotype was found once. The J gene is TRBJ2-7, the V gene TRBV3-1, with 11 positions matching TRBD1. Germline assignment: CDR1 LGHDT and CDR2 YNNKEL (reference sequence). CDR3 size: 13 residues. With 3 bases clipped from V and 6 bases from J, the junction kept 1 base outside the gene matches. The CDR3 region has the DNA TGTGCCAGCAGCCAGGACAGGGGGCCCGAGCAGTACTTC. Protein product: CASSQDRGPEQYF.

This chain connects TRBV12-5 to TRBJ1-1; 8 positions match TRBD1. Unmatched junction bases numbered 6, after V lost 1 base and J lost 5 bases. This CDR3 spans 15 amino acids. Germline CDR1 is LGHNT and CDR2 is FRNRAP. The CDR3, as DNA: TGTGCTAGTGGTTTGGGTGGACAGGGAATGACTGAAGCTTTCTTT. Translated, it gives CASGLGGQGMTEAFF.

The chain couples TRBV20-1 to TRBJ2-5; TRBD2 aligns across 10 bases. Germline-derived CDR1 and CDR2 are DFQATT and SNEGSKA (reference sequence). After removal of 2 bases from V and 2 bases from J, the junction contained 11 bases not matched to a gene. This CDR3 has 17 amino acids. The CDR3 here is CSARSASGGGIQETQYF. The CDR3 nucleotides are TGCAGTGCTAGATCGGCTAGCGGGGGCGGAATTCAAGAGACCCAGTACTTC.

The sample holds a few counts of this clonotype. V and J are TRBV4-2 and TRBJ2-5; 11 bases fit TRBD2. The germline V gene has CDR1 LGHNA and CDR2 YNFKEQ. The CDR3 sequence is 16 residues long. Trimming cost V 0 bases and J 4 bases; bases outside gene matches: 4. The CDR3 loop reads CASSQDLTSGAETQYF. The DNA for the CDR3 is TGTGCCAGCAGCCAAGATCTGACTAGCGGGGCAGAGACCCAGTACTTC.

This sequence joins TRBV9 and TRBJ1-1, with 12 nucleotides matching TRBD1. Unmatched junction bases numbered 5, after V lost 3 bases and J lost 5 bases. The CDR3 is 15 amino acids. CDR1 and CDR2 (germline): SGDLS, YYNGEE. This chain's CDR3 is CASSAGQGAGTEAFF. For the CDR3, the DNA is TGTGCCAGCAGCGCGGGACAGGGGGCAGGGACTGAAGCTTTCTTT. The whole variable domain, filled in from reference TRBV9 and TRBJ1-1, reads DSGVTQTPKHLITATGQRVTLRCSPRSGDLSVYWYQQSLDQGLQFLIQYYNGEERAKGNILERFSAQQFPDLHSELNLSSLELGDSALYFCASSAGQGAGTEAFFGQGTRLTVV.